The 27 T cell receptor beta chains presented below share a single source sample, sequenced in a study of blood T cell repertoires in COVID-19. Sequenced by immunoSEQ multiplex PCR; TCRdb stores in-frame clones only, minus some. Counted here are under 250,000 clones, approximately 80% occurring once; the ten biggest clones make up roughly 9.8%. Specimen: peripheral blood. Receptors were obtained from a man at least 80 years old with acute or convalescent COVID-19.

In its sample, this clone was seen a few times. The chain joins TRBV15 to TRBJ1-5; 11 positions agree with TRBD1. The V gene end was trimmed by 7 bases and the J gene end by 2 bases; junction bases not matched to a gene: 4. Germline lookup yields CDR1 LNHNV and CDR2 YYDKDF (reference sequence). This CDR3 is built from 15 residues. The CDR3 protein is CATNPGQGGNQPQHF. DNA for the CDR3: TGTGCCACCAACCCGGGACAGGGGGGCAATCAGCCCCAGCATTTT.

CDR3 amino acids: CASSQVSRGASTDTQYF. The CDR3 coding sequence is TGTGCCAGCAGCCAAGTCTCGCGGGGGGCTAGCACAGATACGCAGTATTTT. This chain uses TRBV3-1 (or the pseudogene TRBV3-2) with TRBJ2-3, with TRBD2 matching 8 bases. The V segment lost 1 base and the J segment 0 bases; nucleotides outside the gene matches: 6. Germline CDR1 LGHDT, CDR2 YNNKEL (reference sequence). There are 17 residues in the CDR3.

The chain joins TRBV4-1 to TRBJ2-1, with D possibly matching TRBD2 (6 bases). CDR1 and CDR2 from the germline V gene are MGHRA and YSYEKL. This CDR3 has 16 residues. With 6 bases removed from V and 10 bases from J, the gap between germline ends came to 25 bases. In DNA, the CDR3 is TGCGCCAGCAGTAAGGCACCCTCCGGGACTTCACCCGAGCAGTTCTTC. This sequence encodes CASSKAPSGTSPEQFF.

This chain uses TRBV2 with TRBJ1-2; D not resolved. This CDR3 has 11 residues. Looked up from germline, CDR1 is SNHLY and CDR2 is FYNNEI. Between the trimmed V and J ends, which lost 6 bases and 5 bases, there was a span of 7 bases. CDR3 sequence reads: CASRETYGYTF. CDR3 sequence (DNA): TGTGCCAGCAGGGAGACTTATGGCTACACCTTC.

The V call is TRBV5-1, the J call TRBJ2-5; 8 positions match TRBD2. The trim removed 0 bases at V and 3 bases at J, leaving 1 base unmatched. The germline V gene encodes CDR1 SGHRS and CDR2 YFSETQ. The CDR3 has 14 residues. The CDR3 reads CASSLGSGKETQYF. In nucleotides, the CDR3 is TGCGCCAGCAGCTTGGGTAGCGGGAAAGAGACCCAGTACTTC.

V and J are TRBV6-1 and TRBJ2-1; 7 bases map to TRBD2. J lost 5 bases, V lost 1 base, and 11 bases had no gene match. From germline, CDR1 is MNHNS and CDR2 SASEGT. The CDR3 contains 17 residues. CDR3 coding DNA: TGTGCCAGCAGTGAAGTTGCGCGACTAGCAAGGCACAATGAGCAGTTCTTC. Its protein is CASSEVARLARHNEQFF.

The J gene is TRBJ2-7, the V gene TRBV13; D is uncertain. Germline V gene lookup returns CDR1 PRHDT and CDR2 FYEKMQ (reference sequence). This CDR3 has 13 residues. Between the trimmed V and J ends, which lost 1 base and 0 bases, there was a span of 4 bases. The CDR3 DNA follows: TGTGCCAGCAGCTTAGCTATCTCCTACGAGCAGTACTTC. Its protein product is CASSLAISYEQYF.

The V gene is TRBV14, the J gene TRBJ2-1; tentative D call: TRBD2 (7 bases). Germline V CDR1 and CDR2: SGHDN, FVKESK. The germline V and J ends were trimmed by 4 bases and 0 bases, with 16 bases remaining between them. The CDR3 is 17 residues long. For the CDR3, the DNA is TGTGCCAGCAGCCCGAAGGGGGGGATTCTCTCCTACAATGAGCAGTTCTTC. Translation: CASSPKGGILSYNEQFF. The full variable domain, in which reference TRBV14 and TRBJ2-1 provide the parts outside the CDR3, is EAGVTQFPSHSVIEKGQTVTLRCDPISGHDNLYWYRRVMGKEIKFLLHFVKESKQDESGMPNNRFLAERTGGTYSTLKVQPAELEDSGVYFCASSPKGGILSYNEQFFGPGTRLTVL.

The chain has TRBV4-2 and TRBJ1-1; maybe TRBD1 (5 bases). Germline V gene sequence: CDR1 LGHNA, CDR2 YNFKEQ. The CDR3 loop spans 14 amino acids. V shed 4 bases and J shed 1 base, with 10 bases lying between them. The CDR3 spells CASSLGGANTEAFF. DNA for the CDR3: TGTGCCAGCAGCCTTGGCGGGGCGAACACTGAAGCTTTCTTT.

The chain employs TRBV10-3 and TRBJ1-6; D unresolved. The V gene lost 3 bases and the J gene lost 8 bases, with 11 bases spanning the gap. Germline V gene data show CDR1 as ENHRY and CDR2 as SYGVKD. CDR3 length: 14 amino acids. The CDR3 sequence is CAISEGSNHSPLHF. The CDR3 region has the DNA TGTGCCATCAGTGAAGGGAGTAACCATTCACCCCTCCACTTT.

This CDR3 reads CASTRDSFYEQYF. The CDR3 DNA reads as TGTGCCAGCACCCGGGACAGTTTTTACGAGCAGTACTTC. V and J are TRBV12-3 or TRBV12-4 and TRBJ2-7; TRBD1 aligns across 7 bases. V shed 7 bases, J shed 4 bases, and the junction held 7 bases outside the gene matches. CDR3 length: 13 residues.

The chain couples TRBV7-8 to TRBJ1-3; a weak D match, TRBD1 (6 bases). This CDR3 comprises 17 residues. The germline V and J ends were trimmed by 1 base and 2 bases, with 15 bases remaining between them. Germline assignment: CDR1 SGHVS and CDR2 FQNEAQ. This CDR3 is CASSLGFLSGAGNTIYF. The CDR3 region has the DNA TGTGCCAGCAGCTTAGGGTTTTTATCAGGGGCTGGAAACACCATATATTTT.

J is TRBJ2-7 and V is TRBV6-6; TRBD2 agrees at 10 bases. V lost 5 bases and J lost 5; bases outside the gene matches: 9. Germline assignment: CDR1 MNHNY and CDR2 SVGAGI (reference sequence). The CDR3 is 15 residues long. The DNA for the CDR3 is TGTGCCAGCAGTCTAACAGCGGGGGGGCCACACGAGCAGTACTTC. Translation gives CASSLTAGGPHEQYF.

The genes are TRBV18 and TRBJ2-7, with 12 nucleotides matching TRBD1. This CDR3 is built from 15 residues. Unmatched junction bases numbered 5, after V lost 3 bases and J lost 5 bases. Germline CDR1 and CDR2: KGHSH and LQKENI. In nucleotides, the CDR3 is TGTGCCAGCTCACCCGGGACAGGGGGCATGAACGAGCAGTACTTC. Translation: CASSPGTGGMNEQYF.

The chain has TRBV5-4 and TRBJ2-7; 8 bases align to TRBD1. Trimming cost V 5 bases and J 4 bases; bases outside gene matches: 11. The CDR3 has 15 residues. Germline CDR1 is SGHNT and CDR2 is YYREEE (reference sequence). The CDR3 region is CASSFAHRGDYEQYF. CDR3 bases: TGTGCCAGCAGTTTTGCCCACAGGGGGGATTACGAGCAGTACTTC.

J is TRBJ1-1 and V is TRBV6-5; TRBD1 agrees at 8 bases. J lost 6 bases, V lost 5 bases, and 8 bases had no gene match. The CDR3 has 14 residues. Germline V gene lookup returns CDR1 MNHEY and CDR2 SVGAGI. The CDR3 nucleotides read TGTGCCAGCAGTAAGAGGGACAGGTGGGCTGAAGCTTTCTTT. Translating it yields CASSKRDRWAEAFF.

Here the CDR3 reads CASRPDRVGGYTF. The CDR3 DNA sequence: TGTGCCAGCAGACCGGACAGGGTGGGGGGCTACACCTTC. V is TRBV28 and J is TRBJ1-2, with TRBD1 matching over 8 bases. With V trimmed by 6 bases and J by 8 bases, 8 bases remained unmatched. CDR1 and CDR2 (germline): MDHEN, SYDVKM. The CDR3 is 13 amino acids.

The chain joins TRBV24-1 to TRBJ2-3, with D possibly matching TRBD1 (6 bases). Germline V lookup: CDR1 KGHDR, CDR2 SFDVKD. There are 18 residues in the CDR3. Trimming left V 2 bases short and J 1 base short, with 18 bases between. CDR3 loop: CATSDSLLGAGGTDTQYF. DNA of the CDR3: TGTGCCACCAGTGATTCCCTCCTGGGGGCAGGGGGCACAGATACGCAGTATTTT.

The DNA for the CDR3 is TGCGCCAGCTACCCCCGGGAGACAGCCTACGAGCAGTACTTC. It translates to CASYPRETAYEQYF. This chain links TRBV23-1 with TRBJ2-7, with a weak D call TRBD2 (6 bases). TRBV23-1 is placed among ORFs of uncertain function. CDR3 length equals 14 residues. The germline V and J ends were trimmed by 8 bases and 2 bases, with 16 bases remaining between them.

The rearrangement links TRBV6-5 to TRBJ2-3; 11 nucleotides match TRBD2. Germline V gives CDR1 MNHEY, CDR2 SVGAGI. J lost 3 bases, V lost 7 bases, and 6 bases had no gene match. The CDR3 totals 15 residues. CDR3 loop: CASKETSGVTDTQYF. CDR3 coding DNA: TGTGCCAGCAAAGAGACTAGCGGGGTGACAGATACGCAGTATTTT.

V usage is TRBV6-4 and J usage is TRBJ1-1; TRBD1 agrees at 9 bases. This CDR3 has 15 residues. The V segment lost 2 bases and the J segment 5 bases; nucleotides outside the gene matches: 6. Germline assignment: CDR1 MRHNA and CDR2 SNTAGT. CDR3 DNA sequence: TGTGCCAGCAGTGACAAAACAGGGGGCAGGACTGAAGCTTTCTTT. It codes for CASSDKTGGRTEAFF.

The chain employs TRBV9 and TRBJ2-3, with a possible D match to TRBD2 (5 bases). In germline, CDR1 is SGDLS, CDR2 YYNGEE. V lost 0 bases, J lost 8 bases, and 10 bases lay in between. The CDR3 has 13 residues. The CDR3 sequence is CASSVGTEGTQYF. The CDR3, as DNA: TGTGCCAGCAGCGTAGGTACAGAGGGTACGCAGTATTTT.

The V gene is TRBV5-1, the J gene TRBJ2-6; 7 nucleotides match TRBD1. Trimming removed 4 bases from V and 11 bases from J; junction bases left unmatched: 6. This CDR3 region has 13 residues. Germline CDR1 reads SGHRS; CDR2 reads YFSETQ. The CDR3, as DNA: TGCGCCAGCAGCGGGACAGTTTACGACGTCCTGACTTTC. This gives the protein CASSGTVYDVLTF.

This rearrangement joins TRBV19 to TRBJ2-3; 10 bases line up with TRBD2. The length of the CDR3 is 16 residues. V lost 3 bases and J lost 5; bases outside the gene matches: 8. CDR1 is LNHDA, CDR2 SQIVND, per germline (reference sequence). The CDR3 DNA reads TGTGCCAGTAGTATCCAGCGGGGGGGATTTGGAGATACGCAGTATTTT. Residues: CASSIQRGGFGDTQYF.

V gene TRBV9 combines with J gene TRBJ2-3; 11 nucleotides line up with TRBD2. Trimming took 4 bases from V and 4 from J; bases not matched to a gene: 14. This CDR3 is 18 amino acids long. CDR1 and CDR2 (germline): SGDLS, YYNGEE. As DNA, the CDR3 is TGTGCCAGCAGCCTACAATTTCGTGGTAGCGGGGGGGCAGATACGCAGTATTTT. Translated, it gives CASSLQFRGSGGADTQYF.

CDR3 nucleotide sequence: TGTGCCAGCAGTTTATCGAGCGTAAGCTCCTACGAGCAGTACTTC. It translates to CASSLSSVSSYEQYF. The V and J genes are TRBV27 and TRBJ2-7, with unresolved D. Trimming removed 0 bases from V and 0 bases from J, with 9 bases in between. The CDR3 covers 15 residues. Per the germline V gene, CDR1 is MNHEY and CDR2 is SMNVEV (reference sequence).

This clone has only one observation. The rearrangement uses TRBV6-5 and TRBJ2-7; tentative D call: TRBD1 (5 bases). This CDR3 spans 15 amino acids. Germline CDR1 MNHEY, CDR2 SVGAGI. Trimming removed 2 bases from V and 0 bases from J, with 11 bases in between. This chain's CDR3 is CASSYAQGFSYEQYF. The CDR3 DNA is TGTGCCAGCAGTTACGCCCAGGGTTTCTCCTACGAGCAGTACTTC.